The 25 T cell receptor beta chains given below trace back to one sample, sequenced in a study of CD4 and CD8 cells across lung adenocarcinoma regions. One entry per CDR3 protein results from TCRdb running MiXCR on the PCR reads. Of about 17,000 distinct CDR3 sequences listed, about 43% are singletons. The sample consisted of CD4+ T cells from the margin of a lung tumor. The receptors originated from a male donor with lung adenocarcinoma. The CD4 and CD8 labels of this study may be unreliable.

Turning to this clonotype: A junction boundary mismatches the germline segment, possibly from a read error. For the CDR3, the DNA is TGCGCCAGCAGCGCGGGGCGGCGAGCCAAAGACATTCAGTACTTC. Its protein product is CASSAGRRAKDIQYF. The chain is built from TRBV10-1 and TRBJ2-4; TRBD2 is a possible D gene (6 bases). Germline V CDR1 and CDR2: WNHNN, SYGVQD (reference sequence). The CDR3 extends over 15 amino acids.

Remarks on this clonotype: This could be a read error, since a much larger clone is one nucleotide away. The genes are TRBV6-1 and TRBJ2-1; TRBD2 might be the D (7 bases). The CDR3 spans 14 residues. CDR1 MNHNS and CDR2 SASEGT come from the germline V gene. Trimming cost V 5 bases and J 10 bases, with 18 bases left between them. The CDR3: CASSRGWGGNEQFF. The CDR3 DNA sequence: TGTGCCAGCAGTAGGGGGTGGGGGGGAAACGAGCAGTTCTTC.

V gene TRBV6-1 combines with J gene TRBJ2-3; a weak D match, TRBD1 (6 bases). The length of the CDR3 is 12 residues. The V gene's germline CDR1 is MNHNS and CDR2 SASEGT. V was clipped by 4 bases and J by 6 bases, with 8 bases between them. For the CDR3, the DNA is TGTGCCAGCAGTGGGACAGCGGATACGCAGTATTTT. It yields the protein CASSGTADTQYF.

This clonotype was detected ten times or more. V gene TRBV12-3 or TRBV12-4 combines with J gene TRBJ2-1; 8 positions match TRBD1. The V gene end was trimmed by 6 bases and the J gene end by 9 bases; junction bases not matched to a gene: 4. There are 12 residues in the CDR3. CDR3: CASSRGQAEQFF. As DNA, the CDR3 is TGTGCCAGCAGCCGGGGACAGGCTGAGCAGTTCTTC.

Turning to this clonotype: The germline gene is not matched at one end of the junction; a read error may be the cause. The DNA of the CDR3 is TGCGCCGGCGGGACGGCGGGCCCGGGCCAAGAGACGCAGTATTTC. Amino acid sequence: CAGGTAGPGQETQYF. V usage is TRBV4-1 and J usage is TRBJ2-3; a weak D match, TRBD2 (6 bases). Germline CDR1 is MGHRA and CDR2 is YSYEKL. CDR3 length: 15 amino acids.

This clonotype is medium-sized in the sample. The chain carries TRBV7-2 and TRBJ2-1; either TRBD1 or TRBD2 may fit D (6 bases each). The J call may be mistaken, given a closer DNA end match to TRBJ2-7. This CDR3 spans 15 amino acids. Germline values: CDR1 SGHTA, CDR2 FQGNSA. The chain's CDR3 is CASSTQGGLRYEQYF. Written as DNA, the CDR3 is TGTGCCAGCAGCACGCAAGGGGGGCTAAGGTACGAGCAGTACTTC.

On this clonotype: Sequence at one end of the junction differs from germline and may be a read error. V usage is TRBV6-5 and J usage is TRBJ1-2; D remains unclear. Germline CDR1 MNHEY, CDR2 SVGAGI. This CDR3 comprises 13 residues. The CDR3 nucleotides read TGTGCCAGCAGCTACGGAGGGAACAATGGAGACACCTTT. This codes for CASSYGGNNGDTF.

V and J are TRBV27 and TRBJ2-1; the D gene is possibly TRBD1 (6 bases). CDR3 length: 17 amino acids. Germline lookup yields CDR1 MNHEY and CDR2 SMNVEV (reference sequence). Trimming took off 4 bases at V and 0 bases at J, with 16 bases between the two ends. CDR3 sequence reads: CASSSGAGPISYNEQFF. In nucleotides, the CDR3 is TGTGCCAGCAGTTCAGGGGCAGGGCCGATCTCCTACAATGAGCAGTTCTTC.

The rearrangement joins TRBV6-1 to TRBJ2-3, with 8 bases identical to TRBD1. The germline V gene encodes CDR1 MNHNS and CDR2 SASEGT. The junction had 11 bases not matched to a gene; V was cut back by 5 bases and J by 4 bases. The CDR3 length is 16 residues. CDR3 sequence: CASSPGQGQYPDTQYF. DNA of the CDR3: TGTGCCAGCAGTCCAGGACAGGGACAATACCCAGATACGCAGTATTTT.

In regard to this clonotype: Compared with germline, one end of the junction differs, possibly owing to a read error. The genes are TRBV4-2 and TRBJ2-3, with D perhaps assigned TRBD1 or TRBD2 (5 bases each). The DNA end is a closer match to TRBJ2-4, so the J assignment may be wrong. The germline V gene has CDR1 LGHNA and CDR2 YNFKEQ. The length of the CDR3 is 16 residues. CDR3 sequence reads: CASSEEGLRATNTQYF. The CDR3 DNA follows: TGTGCCAGCAGCGAAGAGGGGCTGAGAGCCACAAATACTCAGTACTTC.

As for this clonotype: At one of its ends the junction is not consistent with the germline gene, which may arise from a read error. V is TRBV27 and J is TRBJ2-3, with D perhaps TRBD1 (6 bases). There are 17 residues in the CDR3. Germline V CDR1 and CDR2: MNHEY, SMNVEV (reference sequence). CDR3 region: CASSPGRGGSGPDTQYF. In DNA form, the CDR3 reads TGTGCCAGCAGTCCGGGCCGAGGGGGTTCTGGCCCAGATACGCAGTATTTC.

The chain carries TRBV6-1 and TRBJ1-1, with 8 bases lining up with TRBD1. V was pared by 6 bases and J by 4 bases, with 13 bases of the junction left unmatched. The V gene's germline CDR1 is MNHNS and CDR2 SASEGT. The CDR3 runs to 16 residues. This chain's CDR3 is CASRKQDRVVSTEAFF. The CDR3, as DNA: TGTGCCAGCAGGAAGCAGGACAGGGTTGTGAGCACTGAAGCTTTCTTT.

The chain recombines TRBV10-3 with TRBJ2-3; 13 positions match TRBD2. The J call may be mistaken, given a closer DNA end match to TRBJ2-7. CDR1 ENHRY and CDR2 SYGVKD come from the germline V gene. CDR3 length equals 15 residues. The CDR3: CASGGLAGRGETQYF. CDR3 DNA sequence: TGTGCCTCAGGGGGACTAGCGGGACGCGGAGAGACGCAGTACTTC.

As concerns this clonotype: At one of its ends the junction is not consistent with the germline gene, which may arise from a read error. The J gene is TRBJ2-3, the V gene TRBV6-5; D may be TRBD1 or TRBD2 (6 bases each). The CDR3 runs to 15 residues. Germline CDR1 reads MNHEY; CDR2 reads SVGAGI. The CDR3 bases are TGTGCCAGGGGTTACGGGGGCCGTGGCAAAGAGACGCAGTACTTT. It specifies CARGYGGRGKETQYF.

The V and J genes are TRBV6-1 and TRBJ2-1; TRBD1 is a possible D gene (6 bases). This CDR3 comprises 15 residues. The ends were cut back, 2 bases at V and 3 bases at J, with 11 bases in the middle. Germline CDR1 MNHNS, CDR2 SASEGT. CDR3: CASSESGGHYNEQFF. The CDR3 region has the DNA TGTGCCAGCAGTGAAAGTGGGGGCCACTACAATGAGCAGTTCTTC.

The CDR3 is CASRSTSKASYEQHF. Written as DNA, the CDR3 is TGTGCCAGCAGGAGTACCTCAAAGGCCTCCTACGAGCAGCACTTT. The chain combines TRBV6-1 with TRBJ1-6; the D is unclear. CDR1 and CDR2 (germline): MNHNS, SASEGT. The CDR3 has 15 residues. Trimming cost V 6 bases and J 19 bases, with 28 bases left between them.

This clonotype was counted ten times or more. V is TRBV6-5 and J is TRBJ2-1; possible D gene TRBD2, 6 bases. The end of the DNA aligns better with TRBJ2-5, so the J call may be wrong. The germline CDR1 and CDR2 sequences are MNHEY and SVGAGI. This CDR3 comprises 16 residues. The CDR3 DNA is TGTGCCAGCAGTTACGGATGGACTCGGAGGGCAGAGACCCAGTACTTC. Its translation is CASSYGWTRRAETQYF.

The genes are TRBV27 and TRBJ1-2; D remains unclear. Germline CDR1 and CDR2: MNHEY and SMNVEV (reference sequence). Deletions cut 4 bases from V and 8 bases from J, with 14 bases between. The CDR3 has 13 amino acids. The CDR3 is CASSSLGNFGYTF. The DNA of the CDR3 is TGTGCCAGCAGTTCCCTGGGCAATTTCGGCTACACCTTC.

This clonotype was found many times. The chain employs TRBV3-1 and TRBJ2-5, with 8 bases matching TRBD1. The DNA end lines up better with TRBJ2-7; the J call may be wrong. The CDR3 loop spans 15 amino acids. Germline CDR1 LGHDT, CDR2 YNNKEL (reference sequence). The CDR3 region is CASSQDRGQAYEQYF. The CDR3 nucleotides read TGTGCCAGCAGCCAAGACAGGGGACAGGCCTACGAGCAGTACTTC.

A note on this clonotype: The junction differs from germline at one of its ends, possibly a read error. This CDR3 is CATTYPGAYVLNF. The CDR3 DNA is TGCGCCACCACTTATCCTGGGGCCTACGTCCTGAACTTC. The chain is built from TRBV10-2 and TRBJ2-6; D might be TRBD1 (5 bases). The germline V gene has CDR1 WSHSY and CDR2 SAAADI. The CDR3 sequence is 13 residues long.

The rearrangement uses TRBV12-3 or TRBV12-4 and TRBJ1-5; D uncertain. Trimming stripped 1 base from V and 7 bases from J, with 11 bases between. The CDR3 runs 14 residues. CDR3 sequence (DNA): TGTGCCAGCAGTTTAGACCCCGAATGGCAGCCCCAGCATTTT. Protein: CASSLDPEWQPQHF.

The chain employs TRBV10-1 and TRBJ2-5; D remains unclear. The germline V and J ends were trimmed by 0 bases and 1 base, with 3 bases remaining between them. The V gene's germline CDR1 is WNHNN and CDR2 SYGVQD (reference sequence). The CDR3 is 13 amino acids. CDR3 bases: TGCGCCAGCAGTGAGTCCGCCCAAGAGACCCAGTACTTC. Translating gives CASSESAQETQYF.

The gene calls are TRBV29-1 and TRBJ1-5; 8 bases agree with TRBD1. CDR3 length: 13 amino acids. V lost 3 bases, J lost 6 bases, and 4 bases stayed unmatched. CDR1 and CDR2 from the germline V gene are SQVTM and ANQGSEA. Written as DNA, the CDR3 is TGCAGCGTTGACCAGGGGGCATTTCAGCCCCAGCATTTT. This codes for CSVDQGAFQPQHF.

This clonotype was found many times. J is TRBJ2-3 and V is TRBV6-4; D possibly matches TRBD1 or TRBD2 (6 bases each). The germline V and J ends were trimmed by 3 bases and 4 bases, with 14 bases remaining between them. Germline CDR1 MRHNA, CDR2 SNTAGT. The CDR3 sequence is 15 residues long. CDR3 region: CASSERAEGADTQYF. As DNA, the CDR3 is TGTGCCAGCAGTGAACGTGCGGAGGGGGCAGATACGCAGTATTTT.

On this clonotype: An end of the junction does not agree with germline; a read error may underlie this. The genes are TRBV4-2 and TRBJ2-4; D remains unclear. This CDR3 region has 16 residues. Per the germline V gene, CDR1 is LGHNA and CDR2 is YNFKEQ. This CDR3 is CASSQEGASAKDMQYF. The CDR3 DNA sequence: TGTGCCAGCAGCCAAGAGGGCGCGTCCGCCAAAGACATGCAGTACTTC.